What follows are 32 T cell receptor beta chains derived from one specimen sequenced in a study of CD8 T cells in ankylosing spondylitis. What these receptors recognize is not known. Study conclusions and caveats: It appeared that ankylosing spondylitis blood was characterized by a TCR beta motif of roughly 8 highly homologous variants.

TCRdb passed the 5' RACE reads through MiXCR, listing each CDR3 protein once. The repertoire holds 750,000 to 850,000 distinct CDR3 sequences, with about 12% as singletons. Material for sequencing was blood, either unsorted or a sorted T cell fraction (not recorded which). The origin of the receptors is a male donor with ankylosing spondylitis.

The chain combines TRBV12-3 or TRBV12-4 with TRBJ2-3; a possible D gene is TRBD1 (5 bases). This CDR3 is built from 13 residues. V shed 6 bases and J shed 8 bases, with 15 bases lying between them. CDR3 coding DNA: TGTGCCAGCAGGGGGCCGCCGTTAGGTACGCAGTATTTT. This translates into CASRGPPLGTQYF.

This clonotype was observed a single time. A read error may be the cause here, since a much bigger clone is one base away. The chain employs TRBV29-1 and TRBJ2-1, with 9 nucleotides matching TRBD2. The junction had 4 bases not matched to a gene; V was cut back by 1 base and J by 0 bases. The germline V gene encodes CDR1 SQVTM and CDR2 ANQGSEA. The CDR3 is 16 residues long. The CDR3, as DNA: TGCAGCGTTGAAGTGGGGCGGGGGGGCTCCTACAATGAGCAGTTCTTC. Its translation is CSVEVGRGGSYNEQFF.

The genes are TRBV29-1 and TRBJ2-1; 10 bases align to TRBD2. The CDR3 contains 16 residues. The germline V gene encodes CDR1 SQVTM and CDR2 ANQGSEA. V was clipped by 5 bases and J by 4 bases; unmatched bases: 11. As DNA, the CDR3 is TGCAGCGTTCTACCTCCTCTAGCGGGAGCTTACAATGAGCAGTTCTTC. Translated: CSVLPPLAGAYNEQFF.

This clonotype occurred many times. CDR3 sequence reads: CASSLGHYNEQFF. Written as DNA, the CDR3 is TGTGCCAGCAGCTTGGGACACTACAATGAGCAGTTCTTC. V usage is TRBV7-3 and J usage is TRBJ2-1; the D gene is possibly TRBD1 (6 bases). The ends were cut back, 3 bases at V and 3 bases at J, with 6 bases in the middle. The V gene's germline CDR1 is SGHTA and CDR2 FQGTGA. The CDR3 spans 13 residues.

The chain combines TRBV7-9 with TRBJ1-4; weak D call: TRBD1 (6 bases). Trimming removed 5 bases from V and 12 bases from J, with 19 bases in between. Germline V gene data show CDR1 as SEHNR and CDR2 as FQNEAQ (reference sequence). The CDR3 is 14 amino acids. CDR3 DNA sequence: TGTGCCAGCAGCGAAACAGGGAGACCTTCTGAACTGTTTTTT. Translation gives CASSETGRPSELFF.

The gene calls are TRBV7-8 and TRBJ2-3; the D is unclear. V lost 2 bases and J lost 4, with 13 bases in between. The germline CDR1 and CDR2 sequences are SGHVS and FQNEAQ. CDR3 length equals 15 residues. CDR3 loop: CASSLIPATADTQYF. CDR3 nucleotide sequence: TGTGCCAGCAGCTTAATTCCAGCTACCGCAGATACGCAGTATTTT.

J is TRBJ2-2 and V is TRBV5-1; D uncertain. V was shortened by 1 base and J by 5 bases, with 15 bases between the two germline ends. This CDR3 contains 16 residues. Germline CDR1 and CDR2: SGHRS and YFSETQ. In DNA, the CDR3 is TGCGCCAGCAGCTTGAGAGGCGTAATTGGAACCGGGGAGCTGTTTTTT. Residues: CASSLRGVIGTGELFF.

This clonotype was seen repeatedly, ten times or more. The chain links TRBV7-2 to TRBJ2-7; a possible D gene is TRBD1 (6 bases). There are 15 residues in the CDR3. V lost 5 bases, J lost 1 base, and 15 bases lay in between. The germline V gene encodes CDR1 SGHTA and CDR2 FQGNSA. The CDR3 is CASSPGARPSYEQYF. The CDR3 DNA follows: TGTGCCAGCAGCCCAGGGGCGCGTCCTTCCTACGAGCAGTACTTC.

This chain joins TRBV5-1 and TRBJ2-1; D is possibly TRBD1 (5 bases). V was trimmed by 2 bases and J by 7 bases, leaving 19 bases between them. The germline gives CDR1 SGHRS, CDR2 YFSETQ. The length of the CDR3 is 16 residues. In DNA, the CDR3 is TGCGCCAGCAGCTTTGACAGTTTACCGCCAATAAATGAGCAGTTCTTC. This encodes CASSFDSLPPINEQFF.

This chain uses TRBV5-6 with TRBJ1-5; no firm D call. CDR1 is SGHDT, CDR2 YYEEEE, per germline. The ends were cut back, 4 bases at V and 0 bases at J, with 11 bases in the middle. CDR3 length equals 15 residues. The CDR3 spells CASSRLDGSNQPQHF. The CDR3 bases are TGTGCCAGCAGCCGACTTGACGGTAGCAATCAGCCCCAGCATTTT.

The rearrangement joins TRBV12-3 or TRBV12-4 to TRBJ2-3; 9 bases are shared with TRBD2. The V gene end was trimmed by 8 bases and the J gene end by 4 bases; junction bases not matched to a gene: 7. The CDR3 sequence is 14 residues long. DNA of the CDR3: TGTGCCAGCCTTAGACTAGCGGTTCCAGATACGCAGTATTTT. Protein sequence: CASLRLAVPDTQYF.

In this sample, this clonotype turned up a few times. The rearrangement joins TRBV12-3 or TRBV12-4 to TRBJ1-1, with a weak D call TRBD1 (5 bases). Between the trimmed V and J ends, which lost 10 bases and 7 bases, there was a span of 16 bases. The CDR3 covers 12 residues. The CDR3 loop reads CATERGESEAFF. Written as DNA, the CDR3 is TGTGCCACCGAAAGAGGGGAGAGTGAAGCTTTCTTT.

This clonotype was counted a few times. The chain has TRBV6-5 and TRBJ1-6; no reliable D call. This CDR3 contains 15 residues. Trimming shortened V by 4 bases and J by 5 bases, and 12 bases separated the two germline ends. The germline V gene has CDR1 MNHEY and CDR2 SVGAGI. This chain's CDR3 is CASSSQQPNNSPLHF. In DNA, the CDR3 is TGTGCCAGCAGTTCCCAACAGCCGAATAATTCACCCCTCCACTTT.

This clonotype was detected ten times or more. This chain connects TRBV10-2 to TRBJ1-1, with a possible D match to TRBD1 (6 bases). CDR1 is WSHSY and CDR2 is SAAADI in the germline V gene. This CDR3 is built from 15 residues. Between the trimmed V and J ends, which lost 5 bases and 1 base, there was a span of 14 bases. The CDR3 region has the DNA TGCGCCAGCAGTAGACTGGGGGGGCAGAACACTGAAGCTTTCTTT. Translated: CASSRLGGQNTEAFF.

The chain is built from TRBV5-1 and TRBJ2-2, with D perhaps matching TRBD2 (6 bases). Trimming took 2 bases from V and 1 from J, leaving 12 bases between them. The CDR3 length is 16 residues. Germline V gives CDR1 SGHRS, CDR2 YFSETQ. CDR3 amino acids: CASSFFSGENTGELFF. Here the CDR3 DNA reads TGCGCCAGCAGCTTTTTTAGCGGAGAGAACACCGGGGAGCTGTTTTTT.

This clonotype was seen only a few times. The chain links TRBV18 to TRBJ2-1, with D unresolved. This CDR3 contains 14 residues. The germline gives CDR1 KGHSH, CDR2 LQKENI. V was cut by 0 bases and J by 5 bases, with 8 bases left in between. CDR3 sequence reads: CASSPPSRDNEQFF. CDR3 sequence (DNA): TGTGCCAGCTCACCACCCTCTAGGGACAATGAGCAGTTCTTC.

The chain employs TRBV20-1 and TRBJ2-3, with 12 bases identical to TRBD2. V was pared by 3 bases and J by 4 bases, with 2 bases of the junction left unmatched. CDR3 length equals 14 residues. Germline assignment: CDR1 DFQATT and CDR2 SNEGSKA (reference sequence). The CDR3: CSASTSGRPDTQYF. Here the CDR3 DNA reads TGCAGTGCTAGCACTAGCGGGAGGCCAGATACGCAGTATTTT.

This sequence joins TRBV9 and TRBJ1-4; 11 nucleotides line up with TRBD1. V gave up 4 bases and J gave up 7 bases; unmatched junction bases: 9. Looked up from germline, CDR1 is SGDLS and CDR2 is YYNGEE. CDR3 length: 16 amino acids. CDR3 sequence reads: CASSHTGTGGSEKLFF. CDR3 bases: TGTGCCAGCAGCCATACTGGGACAGGGGGTAGTGAAAAACTGTTTTTT.

This clonotype was counted between two and nine times. The CDR3 reads CSARLNSGDTEAFF. The CDR3 nucleotides read TGCAGTGCTAGGCTTAATTCAGGGGACACTGAAGCTTTCTTT. The rearrangement links TRBV20-1 to TRBJ1-1; D possibly corresponds to TRBD1 (6 bases). Germline loops: CDR1 DFQATT, CDR2 SNEGSKA (reference sequence). This CDR3 has 14 amino acids. V lost 3 bases, J lost 3 bases, and 14 bases lay in between.

This clonotype has more than one count but fewer than ten. The V call is TRBV6-1, the J call TRBJ1-1; maybe TRBD1 (6 bases). Germline loops: CDR1 MNHNS, CDR2 SASEGT. Trimming shortened V by 7 bases and J by 4 bases, and 13 bases separated the two germline ends. The CDR3 covers 13 residues. The CDR3 DNA reads TGTGCCAGCAAAAGGTCGACAGGCACTGAAGCTTTCTTT. This codes for CASKRSTGTEAFF.

This clonotype was counted at least ten times. V gene TRBV24-1 combines with J gene TRBJ2-5; 7 positions agree with TRBD2. This CDR3 has 15 amino acids. Germline-derived CDR1 and CDR2 are KGHDR and SFDVKD. V gave up 2 bases and J gave up 5 bases; unmatched junction bases: 7. In DNA, the CDR3 is TGTGCCACCAGTGATTACTCCGGGGGGTTGGAGACCCAGTACTTC. This sequence encodes CATSDYSGGLETQYF.

This chain connects TRBV20-1 to TRBJ2-1, with 8 bases lining up with TRBD2. Germline V lookup: CDR1 DFQATT, CDR2 SNEGSKA (reference sequence). CDR3 length: 14 residues. V gave up 1 base and J gave up 2 bases; unmatched junction bases: 1. CDR3 loop: CSARAGGAYNEQFF. CDR3 bases: TGCAGTGCTAGAGCGGGGGGGGCCTACAATGAGCAGTTCTTC.

This clonotype was seen a handful of times. V usage is TRBV20-1 and J usage is TRBJ1-1; TRBD1 might be the D (5 bases). V lost 6 bases, J lost 11 bases, and 16 bases lay in between. Germline V lookup: CDR1 DFQATT, CDR2 SNEGSKA (reference sequence). The CDR3 consists of 11 residues. CDR3: CSAPWQGTAFF. The CDR3 DNA is TGCAGTGCCCCTTGGCAGGGTACCGCTTTCTTT.

The chain links TRBV20-1 to TRBJ2-7; the match to TRBD2 covers 7 bases. V dropped 2 bases and J dropped 6; count of bases not matched to a gene: 10. The CDR3 covers 14 residues. Germline V CDR1 and CDR2: DFQATT, SNEGSKA (reference sequence). The CDR3 protein is CSARRAGSSGEQYF. Written as DNA, the CDR3 is TGCAGTGCTAGAAGAGCGGGGTCTTCGGGCGAGCAGTACTTC.

This clonotype was observed a handful of times. This rearrangement joins TRBV7-9 to TRBJ1-4; possibly TRBD1 for D (5 bases). The germline CDR1 and CDR2 sequences are SEHNR and FQNEAQ (reference sequence). Trimming cost V 5 bases and J 7 bases, with 14 bases left between them. There are 14 residues in the CDR3. The CDR3 spells CASSPRGGLEKLFF. The CDR3 DNA is TGTGCCAGCAGCCCCCGGGGGGGTCTTGAAAAACTGTTTTTT.

This clonotype has more than one count but fewer than ten. This chain joins TRBV10-3 and TRBJ2-2; D not certain. The CDR3 runs to 15 residues. V lost 8 bases and J 6 bases, leaving 19 bases between the germline ends. The V gene's germline CDR1 is ENHRY and CDR2 SYGVKD. Here the CDR3 DNA reads TGTGCCATCGGGGAAAAGAATAGCAGAGCCGGGGAGCTGTTTTTT. Protein product: CAIGEKNSRAGELFF.

A few counts support this clonotype. The gene calls are TRBV15 and TRBJ1-4, with 7 bases fitting TRBD1. This CDR3 has 13 amino acids. V trimming: 8 bases; J trimming: 4 bases; junction bases outside the gene matches: 4. Germline V gives CDR1 LNHNV, CDR2 YYDKDF (reference sequence). The CDR3 reads CATHRDSNEKLFF. Written as DNA, the CDR3 is TGTGCCACCCACCGGGACAGTAATGAAAAACTGTTTTTT.

In this sample, this clonotype turned up many times. This chain uses TRBV29-1 with TRBJ2-7; a possible D gene is TRBD2 (6 bases). This CDR3 region has 12 residues. V was cut by 5 bases and J by 5 bases, with 13 bases left in between. Germline V gene lookup returns CDR1 SQVTM and CDR2 ANQGSEA. The CDR3 bases are TGCAGCGTTCTAGCGCGTGGGGACGAGCAGTACTTC. It specifies CSVLARGDEQYF.

In this sample, this clonotype turned up a few times. The rearrangement joins TRBV7-2 to TRBJ2-7; TRBD1 matches at 10 bases. Germline V gives CDR1 SGHTA, CDR2 FQGNSA. The trim removed 6 bases at V and 7 bases at J, leaving 15 bases unmatched. This CDR3 spans 16 amino acids. CDR3 coding DNA: TGTGCCAGCAGATTCAACTCCGGGACAGGGGTTCGGGAGCAGTACTTC. Translated: CASRFNSGTGVREQYF.

The genes are TRBV18 and TRBJ1-4; possible D gene TRBD1, 5 bases. CDR1 and CDR2 from the germline V gene are KGHSH and LQKENI. This CDR3 is 15 amino acids long. With 6 bases removed from V and 10 bases from J, the gap between germline ends came to 21 bases. The CDR3 loop is CASSPQGGSPAKLFF. The CDR3 nucleotides read TGTGCCAGCTCTCCCCAGGGCGGCAGCCCAGCAAAACTGTTTTTT.

This clonotype occurred a few times. The J gene is TRBJ2-7, the V gene TRBV7-2, with 7 bases that match TRBD2. The CDR3 has 14 amino acids. The germline gives CDR1 SGHTA, CDR2 FQGNSA. V was clipped by 3 bases and J by 2 bases; unmatched bases: 4. The CDR3 loop reads CASSLAAGTYEQYF. For the CDR3, the DNA is TGTGCCAGCAGCTTGGCAGCGGGGACCTACGAGCAGTACTTC.

The CDR3 spells CAPSFDGYGYTF. In DNA, the CDR3 is TGTGCCCCCAGCTTTGACGGCTATGGCTACACCTTC. The chain is built from TRBV7-9 and TRBJ1-2; D not resolved. CDR1 and CDR2 (germline): SEHNR, FQNEAQ (reference sequence). The length of the CDR3 is 12 residues. Trimming shortened V by 11 bases and J by 4 bases, and 14 bases separated the two germline ends.